Following are 11 T cell receptor beta chains from one sample sequenced in a study of CD8+ T cells in alopecia areata. Isolated RNA was reverse transcribed into cDNA used as the sequencing template. Clones were sequenced by immunoSEQ multiplex PCR, and TCRdb holds only the in-frame ones, with some missing. The data contain approximately 110,000 clones, 56% of them singletons. Treatment reported: oral pan-JAK inhibitor, 5-10 mg twice daily. The source was CD4+ T cells sorted from blood, collected at week 24, from a patient treated with tofacitinib. These receptors were collected from a human donor with alopecia areata.

The J gene is TRBJ1-5, the V gene TRBV29-1; TRBD1 agrees at 8 bases. The CDR3 is 13 residues long. Germline V CDR1 and CDR2: SQVTM, ANQGSEA. Germline trimming cut 8 bases from V and 5 bases from J; bases unmatched to any gene: 8. The CDR3 is CSTRDRFDQPQHF. The CDR3 DNA follows: TGCAGCACCAGGGACAGGTTCGATCAGCCCCAGCATTTT.

This chain uses TRBV29-1 with TRBJ2-1; 10 positions agree with TRBD1. Germline loops: CDR1 SQVTM, CDR2 ANQGSEA. V trimming: 7 bases; J trimming: 5 bases; junction bases outside the gene matches: 17. The CDR3 spans 17 residues. This CDR3 is CSAPRPGTGASNNEQFF. The CDR3, as DNA: TGCAGCGCCCCAAGACCCGGGACAGGGGCCTCTAACAATGAGCAGTTCTTC.

This chain links TRBV11-2 with TRBJ1-2, with 9 bases identical to TRBD1. From germline, CDR1 is SGHAT and CDR2 FQNNGV. CDR3 length: 15 amino acids. V shed 5 bases, J shed 2 bases, and the junction held 6 bases outside the gene matches. Here the CDR3 reads CASSHGDRVNYGYTF. The CDR3 DNA is TGTGCCAGCAGCCACGGGGACAGGGTGAACTATGGCTACACCTTC.

This clone was seen only a few times. This rearrangement joins TRBV4-1 to TRBJ1-2, with TRBD1 matching over 7 bases. CDR1 is MGHRA and CDR2 is YSYEKL in the germline V gene. CDR3 size: 16 residues. V lost 1 base, J lost 2 bases, and 7 bases stayed unmatched. The CDR3 here is CASSQGIDRANYGYTF. The CDR3 DNA sequence: TGCGCCAGCAGCCAAGGAATAGACAGGGCCAACTATGGCTACACCTTC.

This clone was detected once. The chain carries TRBV20-1 and TRBJ2-5; D remains ambiguous. Trimming removed 3 bases at V and 1 base at J, with 3 bases between. The CDR3 sequence is 11 residues long. Germline CDR1 reads DFQATT; CDR2 reads SNEGSKA (reference sequence). The CDR3 reads CSARRQETQYF. DNA for the CDR3: TGCAGTGCTAGGCGCCAAGAGACCCAGTACTTC.

This chain links TRBV30 with TRBJ1-1; D remains ambiguous. Trimming removed 1 base at V and 4 bases at J, with 7 bases between. CDR1 and CDR2 (germline): GTSNPN, SVGIG (reference sequence). CDR3 size: 12 residues. The CDR3 coding sequence is TGTGCCTGGAGTGGACTGCTCACTGAAGCTTTCTTT. Translated: CAWSGLLTEAFF.

This rearrangement joins TRBV30 to TRBJ1-6; TRBD1 matches at 7 bases. With 5 bases clipped from V and 8 bases from J, the junction kept 3 bases outside the gene matches. In germline, CDR1 is GTSNPN, CDR2 SVGIG (reference sequence). The CDR3 consists of 12 residues. The CDR3 spells CAWDRADSPLHF. The CDR3 nucleotides read TGTGCCTGGGACAGGGCAGATTCACCCCTCCACTTT.

The chain recombines TRBV29-1 with TRBJ1-1; 8 bases fit TRBD1. Germline V gives CDR1 SQVTM, CDR2 ANQGSEA. The CDR3 spans 13 residues. J lost 6 bases, V lost 4 bases, and 7 bases had no gene match. Written as DNA, the CDR3 is TGCAGCGTTGTAGAGGACAGGGCATCTGAAGCTTTCTTT. Protein: CSVVEDRASEAFF.

This clone turned up a few times. This chain links TRBV29-1 with TRBJ2-2; D may be TRBD2 (6 bases). Germline V gives CDR1 SQVTM, CDR2 ANQGSEA. The CDR3 extends over 15 amino acids. The V gene lost 7 bases and the J gene lost 3 bases, with 18 bases spanning the gap. The CDR3 sequence: CSAAAGTGDTGELFF. CDR3 coding DNA: TGCAGCGCCGCAGCCGGGACGGGAGACACCGGGGAGCTGTTTTTT.

The table lists this clone with a count of one. This chain uses TRBV19 with TRBJ2-6; D gene ambiguous. The CDR3 covers 13 residues. V was pared by 6 bases and J by 1 base, with 4 bases between. Germline CDR1 is LNHDA and CDR2 is SQIVND (reference sequence). The CDR3 region is CASRPSGANVLTF. The CDR3 DNA sequence: TGTGCCAGTAGGCCTTCTGGGGCCAACGTCCTGACTTTC.

The V gene is TRBV11-3, the J gene TRBJ1-1; possible D gene TRBD1, 5 bases. This CDR3 is built from 13 residues. V was clipped by 3 bases and J by 7 bases, with 12 bases between them. In germline, CDR1 is SGHNT, CDR2 YENEEA. The CDR3 region has the DNA TGTGCCAGCAGCTTGGGGGGAACGGTTGAAGCTTTCTTT. Protein product: CASSLGGTVEAFF.